Presented here are 3 T cell receptor beta chains from one specimen sequenced in a study of CD4 T cells in relation to SARS-CoV-2 and coronaviruses. CD4+ T cells from unexposed donors were obtained before the COVID-19 pandemic (2011-2018). Isolation of CD4+ T cells took place after about 9 days in culture. No antigen has been assigned to these receptors. Repertoires were generated with immunoSEQ multiplex PCR, while TCRdb's copy carries only in-frame clones and drops some. There are fewer than 20,000 clones in the sample; roughly 80% occur only once, and around 9.1% lies in the top ten. Sequences were obtained from CD4+ T cells from PBMCs, cultured in vitro. The receptors derive from a human donor in good health.

The chain carries TRBV11-2 and TRBJ2-5; 7 bases line up with TRBD1. J gave up 2 bases and V 3 bases, and 6 bases lay outside the gene matches. CDR1 is SGHAT and CDR2 is FQNNGV in the germline V gene. This CDR3 contains 15 residues. The CDR3 is CASSFDRVTQETQYF. CDR3 DNA sequence: TGTGCCAGCAGCTTTGACAGGGTTACTCAAGAGACCCAGTACTTC.

The V and J genes are TRBV30 and TRBJ2-4; TRBD2 is a possible D gene (7 bases). This CDR3 contains 14 residues. Germline CDR1 GTSNPN, CDR2 SVGIG (reference sequence). With 5 bases removed from V and 1 base from J, the gap between germline ends came to 12 bases. The CDR3 DNA reads as TGTGCCTGGGCGGGGGCGGAGGCCAAAAACATTCAGTACTTC. Its protein product is CAWAGAEAKNIQYF.

V is TRBV19 and J is TRBJ1-5; D gene unclear. This CDR3 contains 12 residues. Trimming left V 5 bases short and J 11 bases short, with 13 bases between. From germline, CDR1 is LNHDA and CDR2 SQIVND (reference sequence). The CDR3 sequence: CASSPLGVSQHF. CDR3 nucleotide sequence: TGTGCCAGTAGTCCCCTTGGAGTTTCCCAGCATTTT.